The rows below give T cell receptor beta chains drawn from one sample of a study of blood T cells in healthy people across ages. TCRdb re-called the 5' RACE reads with MiXCR, one entry per CDR3 protein. The top ten hold 20% to 25% of the sample, which has roughly 800,000 distinct CDR3 sequences, 58% seen once. The specimen was blood. The receptors here all came from a man aged 30 to 39 in good health. Both conserved end residues are part of each CDR3. A D gene is named only where the DNA matches it firmly. The size field is filled for only some rows; it gives once, few, many or a size class.

abundance	v_gene	j_gene	d_gene	CDR3aa	CDR3nt
few	TRBV9	TRBJ2-1	-	CASSPSPGPLIEQFF	TGTGCCAGCAGCCCCTCCCCAGGCCCCCTTATTGAGCAGTTCTTC
-	TRBV20-1	TRBJ2-7	TRBD1	CSAHPGQGYYEQYF	TGCAGTGCTCACCCCGGACAGGGATACTACGAGCAGTACTTC
few	TRBV9	TRBJ1-6	TRBD1	CASSPGQENSPLHF	TGTGCCAGCAGCCCGGGACAGGAGAATTCACCCCTCCACTTT
-	TRBV6-1	TRBJ2-7	TRBD2	CASSRPGTSMSVGYEQYF	TGTGCCAGCAGTCGACCCGGGACTAGTATGTCAGTTGGCTACGAGCAGTACTTC
once	TRBV20-1	TRBJ2-7	-	CSARDPPPNYEQYF	TGCAGTGCTAGAGACCCACCGCCTAATTACGAGCAGTACTTC
-	TRBV7-2	TRBJ2-7	-	CASSLVGGTSSYEQYF	TGTGCCAGCAGCTTAGTGGGCGGGACCTCCTCCTACGAGCAGTACTTC
-	TRBV10-3	TRBJ2-2	-	CATGADPGELFF	TGTGCCACCGGGGCGGACCCCGGGGAGCTGTTTTTT
-	TRBV10-3	TRBJ2-7	-	CATVAGGSSYEQYF	TGTGCCACCGTGGCCGGGGGAAGCTCCTACGAGCAGTACTTC
-	TRBV20-1	TRBJ2-5	TRBD1	CSATSDRDRRETQYF	TGCAGTGCTACCAGCGACAGGGACCGAAGAGAGACCCAGTACTTC
-	TRBV20-1	TRBJ2-3	-	CSARRTGFVEGDTQYF	TGCAGTGCTAGACGAACGGGGTTTGTAGAAGGAGATACGCAGTATTTT
few	TRBV20-1	TRBJ2-3	-	CSASPGRGADTQYF	TGCAGTGCTAGTCCCGGGAGAGGGGCAGATACGCAGTATTTT
few	TRBV2	TRBJ1-2	-	CASGRNGYTF	TGTGCCAGCGGTAGAAACGGCTACACCTTC
-	TRBV20-1	TRBJ2-5	TRBD2	CSARGRRTRQETQYF	TGCAGTGCTAGGGGACGGAGGACTAGGCAAGAGACCCAGTACTTC
once	TRBV10-3	TRBJ1-2	-	CAIRQIIKQTERLSGYTF	TGTGCCATCAGACAGATCATTAAGCAGACGGAGCGGCTTTCTGGCTACACCTTC
-	TRBV7-9	TRBJ2-5	-	CASHPQETQYF	TGTGCCAGCCATCCACAAGAGACCCAGTACTTC
-	TRBV3-1	TRBJ2-5	-	CASGQAAGDETQYF	TGTGCCAGCGGCCAAGCCGCCGGAGACGAGACCCAGTACTTC
many	TRBV12-3/TRBV12-4	TRBJ2-6	-	CASQTAGANVLTF	TGTGCCAGCCAAACGGCGGGGGCCAACGTCCTGACTTTC
-	TRBV20-1	TRBJ2-5	-	CSENWRKETQYF	TGCAGCGAGAATTGGAGGAAAGAGACCCAGTACTTC
-	TRBV7-9	TRBJ2-3	-	CASSLVGGGRTTDTQYF	TGTGCCAGCAGCTTAGTGGGCGGGGGCCGGACCACAGATACGCAGTATTTT
-	TRBV7-2	TRBJ1-5	-	CASSLTMGNQPQHF	TGTGCCAGCAGCTTAACAATGGGCAATCAGCCCCAGCATTTT
-	TRBV29-1	TRBJ1-1	-	CNVALRRRNTEAFF	TGCAACGTTGCGTTGCGGCGTCGAAACACTGAAGCTTTCTTT
-	TRBV6-5	TRBJ2-1	TRBD2	CASSRHGTSVDNEQFF	TGTGCCAGCAGTAGGCACGGGACTAGCGTAGACAATGAGCAGTTCTTC
-	TRBV6-1	TRBJ1-2	-	CASSDRPSYGYTF	TGTGCCAGTTCCGACAGGCCGAGCTATGGCTACACCTTC
few	TRBV29-1	TRBJ2-7	TRBD1	CSVAGQGFEQYF	TGCAGCGTTGCGGGACAGGGTTTCGAGCAGTACTTC
-	TRBV7-2	TRBJ2-3	-	CASSVNSETDTQYF	TGTGCCAGCAGCGTAAACTCGGAGACAGATACGCAGTATTTT
-	TRBV7-7	TRBJ2-1	-	CASSPGSAGHEQFF	TGTGCCAGCAGCCCGGGTAGTGCGGGGCACGAGCAGTTCTTC
-	TRBV7-2	TRBJ2-3	-	CASSRLGLPLDTQYF	TGTGCCAGCAGCCGCTTGGGACTGCCGCTCGATACGCAGTATTTT
-	TRBV28	TRBJ1-5	-	CASTRMRQPQHF	TGTGCCAGCACCCGGATGAGGCAGCCCCAGCATTTT